The present T cell receptor (beta chain) was sequenced within a study of blood T cell repertoires in COVID-19. The wider study: Spain, Italy and the United States supplied samples that represented acute and convalescent COVID-19.

The germline CDR1 and CDR2 sequences are LGHNA and YNFKEQ. Trimming took 0 bases from V and 0 from J, leaving 14 bases between them. The CDR3 contains 17 residues. The sample holds a few counts of this clone. Original methodology: Nucleated cell counts were estimated from reference gene primer amplification. Measured with immunoSEQ multiplex PCR; TCRdb has only the in-frame clones, and not every one. V and J calls and clone size come straight from that table; D and trimming were deduced from the DNA. This table has 180,000 or so clones, roughly 90% appearing once. This chain links TRBV4-2 with TRBJ1-2; maybe TRBD1 (6 bases). The source of this sequence is a woman aged 45 to 65 with acute or convalescent COVID-19. The sample comprised peripheral blood. In DNA form, the CDR3 reads TGTGCCAGCAGCCAAGATGCCCCCGACAGGTCTAACTATGGCTACACCTTC. This codes for CASSQDAPDRSNYGYTF.